These T cell receptor beta chains were read from a single sample in a study of CD8 T cells in ankylosing spondylitis. TCRdb independently ran MiXCR on the 5' RACE reads; one entry per CDR3 protein. The sample holds 150,000 to 200,000 distinct CDR3 sequences, roughly 10% seen once. Material for sequencing was blood, either unsorted or a sorted T cell fraction (not recorded which). The receptors were gathered from a male donor with ankylosing spondylitis or in good health (not recorded which). Each CDR3 is given with its conserved first and last residue. The D gene is left open where the match is weak. A clone size is listed for some rows: how often the clone was seen (once, few, many), or a class if it is expanded.

clone_size j_call d_call v_call cdr3_length cdr3_aa cdr3_nt
many TRBJ1-2 . TRBV6-2/TRBV6-3 13 CASSYGEVYGYTF TGTGCCAGCAGTTACGGAGAGGTCTATGGCTACACCTTC
many TRBJ1-5 . TRBV15 18 CATSRDFLAPVGNQPQHF TGTGCCACCAGCAGAGATTTTTTGGCGCCTGTGGGCAATCAGCCCCAGCATTTT
. TRBJ2-1 . TRBV29-1 15 CGVEDRGGTYNEQFF TGCGGCGTTGAAGACAGGGGAGGGACCTACAATGAGCAGTTCTTC
few TRBJ2-2 TRBD2 TRBV12-3/TRBV12-4 15 CASSLSGTSEGELFF TGTGCCAGCAGTCTCAGCGGGACCAGCGAAGGGGAGCTGTTTTTT
many TRBJ2-1 . TRBV3-1 16 CASSQDDGSSRNEQFF TGTGCCAGCAGCCAAGATGACGGGAGTAGCCGGAATGAGCAGTTCTTC
few TRBJ2-5 TRBD2 TRBV10-3 16 CAISVKGLAGAETQYF TGTGCCATCAGTGTGAAAGGGCTAGCGGGAGCAGAGACCCAGTACTTC
. TRBJ1-2 TRBD1 TRBV25-1 16 CASRLAGTGGFDGYTF TGTGCCAGCAGGTTGGCGGGGACAGGGGGCTTCGATGGCTACACCTTC
many TRBJ2-7 TRBD1 TRBV20-1 14 CSARVPGQLYEQYF TGCAGTGCTCGCGTTCCGGGACAGTTGTACGAGCAGTACTTC
. TRBJ2-1 . TRBV7-2 15 CASSSATGRNNEQFF TGTGCCAGCAGCTCGGCAACGGGACGGAACAATGAGCAGTTCTTC
many TRBJ2-1 TRBD2 TRBV5-1 17 CASSGPRLAGGMAEQFF TGCGCCAGCAGCGGCCCAAGACTAGCGGGAGGGATGGCTGAGCAGTTCTTC
many TRBJ1-1 . TRBV11-2 17 CASSLKIFGTTNTEAFF TGTGCCAGCAGCTTAAAAATATTTGGGACAACGAACACTGAAGCTTTCTTT
once TRBJ2-1 TRBD1 TRBV10-1 17 CASSVRATGGAQNEQFF TGCGCCAGCAGTGTGAGAGCGACAGGGGGTGCCCAAAATGAGCAGTTCTTC
many TRBJ2-1 . TRBV10-3 15 CAISGAIGSQNEQFF TGTGCCATCAGTGGGGCTATAGGGTCCCAGAATGAGCAGTTCTTC
few TRBJ1-6 . TRBV7-2 16 CASSLGSLSYNSPLHF TGTGCCAGCAGCTTAGGATCGCTGTCCTATAATTCACCCCTCCACTTT
many TRBJ2-3 TRBD2 TRBV12-3/TRBV12-4 16 CASSPLSGMSTDTQYF TGTGCCAGCAGTCCCCTTAGCGGGATGAGCACAGATACGCAGTATTTT
many TRBJ1-6 TRBD1 TRBV5-5 14 CASSKTGDESPLHF TGTGCCAGCAGCAAGACAGGGGACGAATCACCCCTCCACTTT
. TRBJ1-3 . TRBV7-6 15 CASSSRMGSGNTIYF TGTGCCAGCAGCTCCCGAATGGGGTCTGGAAACACCATATATTTT
many TRBJ1-4 TRBD1 TRBV28 15 CASSSPGTGGEKLFF TGTGCCAGCAGTTCCCCCGGGACAGGGGGAGAAAAACTGTTTTTT
. TRBJ2-1 . TRBV20-1 14 CSASKGGALNEQFF TGCAGTGCTAGTAAGGGCGGGGCACTCAATGAGCAGTTCTTC
many TRBJ1-2 . TRBV5-6 13 CASSLRGGYGYTF TGTGCCAGCAGCTTACGGGGGGGCTATGGCTACACCTTC
many TRBJ1-1 . TRBV12-3/TRBV12-4 15 CASSLGSLGNTEAFF TGTGCCAGCAGTTTAGGGTCTTTGGGGAACACTGAAGCTTTCTTT
many TRBJ2-2 . TRBV10-2 13 CASLGPIPGELFF TGCGCCAGCCTGGGACCCATTCCCGGGGAGCTGTTTTTT
few TRBJ2-1 TRBD1 TRBV6-2/TRBV6-3 16 CASTQLGTGTYNEQFF TGTGCCAGCACTCAACTCGGGACAGGGACCTACAATGAGCAGTTCTTC
. TRBJ1-5 . TRBV2 14 CASSEQGGNQPQHF TGTGCCAGCAGTGAGCAGGGCGGCAATCAGCCCCAGCATTTT
. TRBJ1-6 . TRBV7-2 13 CASSPTSSSPLHF TGTGCCAGCAGCCCTACCTCCTCCTCACCCCTCCACTTT
many TRBJ2-2 TRBD1 TRBV29-1 13 CSVEGQYTGELFF TGCAGCGTCGAGGGACAGTACACCGGGGAGCTGTTTTTT
many TRBJ2-1 . TRBV10-2 12 CASSDPGREQFF TGCGCCAGCAGTGACCCGGGACGAGAGCAGTTCTTC
many TRBJ2-7 . TRBV6-5 16 CASSYGIGGGTVEQYF TGTGCCAGCAGTTACGGGATTGGTGGGGGGACTGTCGAGCAGTACTTC
. TRBJ2-7 TRBD2 TRBV4-3 13 CASSQISGNEQYF TGCGCCAGCAGCCAGATTAGCGGGAACGAGCAGTACTTC
. TRBJ1-1 . TRBV7-9 14 CASSFWPEVAEAFF TGTGCCAGCAGCTTTTGGCCGGAGGTCGCTGAAGCTTTCTTT
. TRBJ1-5 . TRBV3-1 13 CASSLSQIGPQHF TGTGCCAGCAGTCTAAGCCAAATCGGGCCCCAGCATTTT
many TRBJ2-7 TRBD2 TRBV10-1 13 CASSHAGAYEQYF TGCGCCAGCAGCCATGCGGGGGCCTACGAGCAGTACTTC
few TRBJ2-3 TRBD1 TRBV6-5 18 CASSYGGTGAWVTDTQYF TGTGCCAGCAGTTACGGCGGGACAGGGGCATGGGTCACAGATACGCAGTATTTT
. TRBJ1-4 . TRBV12-2 18 CASRSHKRQGQLDEKLFF TGTGCAAGTCGCTCCCACAAGAGACAGGGTCAATTGGATGAAAAACTGTTTTTT
few TRBJ2-3 TRBD1 TRBV7-2 15 CASSLDRFSTDTQYF TGTGCCAGCAGCTTGGACAGGTTCAGCACAGATACGCAGTATTTT
many TRBJ2-1 . TRBV4-3 14 CASSRFRGSAEQFF TGCGCCAGCAGCCGTTTCAGAGGCTCGGCTGAGCAGTTCTTC
few TRBJ2-7 TRBD2 TRBV9 14 CASSATSGTYEQYF TGTGCCAGCAGCGCAACTAGCGGCACCTACGAGCAGTACTTC
. TRBJ2-1 . TRBV5-1 12 CASSPLRNEQFF TGCGCCAGCAGCCCTCTACGGAATGAGCAGTTCTTC
many TRBJ2-1 TRBD1 TRBV12-3/TRBV12-4 15 CASSGTRDRENEQFF TGTGCCAGCAGCGGTACCCGGGACAGGGAAAATGAGCAGTTCTTC
. TRBJ2-1 TRBD2 TRBV7-2 15 CASSSGLAGGSRQFF TGTGCCAGCAGCTCGGGACTAGCGGGGGGGTCCAGGCAGTTCTTC
few TRBJ1-4 . TRBV6-5 16 CASSYSGGRVGEKLFF TGTGCCAGCAGTTACTCAGGGGGACGAGTTGGTGAAAAACTGTTTTTT
. TRBJ2-1 . TRBV29-1 11 CSVEVGGGQFF TGCAGCGTTGAAGTGGGGGGGGGCCAATTCTTC
many TRBJ2-3 TRBD2 TRBV29-1 15 CSVKRVAGRTDTQYF TGCAGCGTTAAGAGGGTAGCGGGTCGCACAGATACGCAGTATTTT
. TRBJ2-7 . TRBV7-2 14 CASSPSGRSYEQYF TGTGCCAGCAGCCCCTCGGGCAGATCCTACGAGCAGTACTTC
. TRBJ1-1 TRBD1 TRBV14 15 CASSQRTGGYTEAFF TGTGCCAGCAGCCAGCGGACAGGGGGCTACACTGAAGCTTTCTTT
few TRBJ2-2 . TRBV7-2 15 CASSDPGRAAGELFF TGTGCCAGCAGCGACCCGGGACGAGCCGCCGGGGAGCTGTTTTTT
few TRBJ2-5 . TRBV7-9 15 CASSARRELQETQYF TGTGCCAGCAGCGCCCGCCGGGAACTACAAGAGACCCAGTACTTC
many TRBJ2-5 . TRBV6-2/TRBV6-3 20 CASTSSFPGHSRRDQETQYF TGTGCCAGCACCTCCTCCTTCCCGGGCCACTCTCGCCGGGACCAAGAGACCCAGTACTTC
few TRBJ2-5 TRBD2 TRBV5-1 16 CASSLTGTSAQETQYF TGCGCCAGCAGCTTAACCGGGACTAGCGCACAAGAGACCCAGTACTTC
. TRBJ2-2 . TRBV20-1 13 CSADLATSGELFF TGCAGTGCTGACCTAGCGACTTCCGGGGAGCTGTTTTTT
many TRBJ2-1 TRBD2 TRBV4-3 19 CASSPPPRLAGIKYNEQFF TGCGCCAGCAGCCCCCCCCCGAGACTAGCGGGGATCAAATACAATGAGCAGTTCTTC
many TRBJ1-5 TRBD1 TRBV2 14 CASLRDRVYQPQHF TGTGCCAGCCTACGGGACAGGGTCTATCAGCCCCAGCATTTT
many TRBJ2-1 TRBD1 TRBV10-3 14 CAINTGQGFDEQFF TGTGCCATCAATACGGGACAGGGGTTCGATGAGCAGTTCTTC
many TRBJ2-3 TRBD2 TRBV5-1 17 CASSLGLAGGSTDTQYF TGCGCCAGCAGCTTGGGTCTCGCGGGGGGTAGCACAGATACGCAGTATTTT
many TRBJ1-1 TRBD1 TRBV5-1 15 CASSRGQTLDTEAFF TGCGCCAGCAGCAGGGGACAGACCTTGGACACTGAAGCTTTCTTT
many TRBJ2-7 . TRBV28 12 CAATDSSYEQYF TGTGCTGCAACGGACAGCTCCTACGAGCAGTACTTC
many TRBJ2-7 . TRBV28 16 CASSFGSPLAAGEQYF TGTGCCAGCAGTTTCGGCTCGCCTTTAGCGGCGGGCGAGCAGTACTTC